This paragraph reports one TCR beta chain. This specimen belongs to a study of blood T cell repertoires in COVID-19. Study in general: T cells, B-cell-depleted T cells, or PBMCs provided the cDNA or gDNA that served as material.

Per the original methods: Amplifying reference gene primers gave estimates of nucleated cell counts. Libraries were prepared by immunoSEQ multiplex PCR; TCRdb keeps only in-frame clonotypes and omits some of them. V, J and clone size reflect that table, while D and trimming were determined from the DNA. The sample lists about 150,000 clones, approximately 84% occurring once. Participants came from about two dozen US areas, aged about 18 to 89 years. Sample: PBMCs or T cells enriched from blood (not recorded which). The sequence came from a woman aged 45-65 years with acute COVID-19.

The CDR3 DNA follows: TGTGCCAGTCAGACCGGGGAGCTGTTTTTT. It yields the protein CASQTGELFF. This chain connects TRBV6-5 to TRBJ2-2; D unresolved. Germline V gene lookup returns CDR1 MNHEY and CDR2 SVGAGI. CDR3 length: 10 amino acids. V gave up 9 bases and J gave up 5 bases, with 4 bases separating them.